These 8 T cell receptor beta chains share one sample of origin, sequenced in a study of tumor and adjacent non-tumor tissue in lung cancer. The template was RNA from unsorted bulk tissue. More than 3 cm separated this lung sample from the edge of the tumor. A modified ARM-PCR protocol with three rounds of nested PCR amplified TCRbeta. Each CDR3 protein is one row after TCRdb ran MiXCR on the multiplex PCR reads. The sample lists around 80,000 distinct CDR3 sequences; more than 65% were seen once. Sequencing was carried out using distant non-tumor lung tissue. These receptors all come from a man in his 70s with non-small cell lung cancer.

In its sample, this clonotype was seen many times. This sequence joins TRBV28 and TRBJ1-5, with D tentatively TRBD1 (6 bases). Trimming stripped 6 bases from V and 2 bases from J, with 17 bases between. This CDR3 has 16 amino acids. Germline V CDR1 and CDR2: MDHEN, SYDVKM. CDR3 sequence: CASRYRQVLGNQPQHF. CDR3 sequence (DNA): TGTGCCAGCAGATACCGACAGGTGTTGGGCAATCAGCCCCAGCATTTT.

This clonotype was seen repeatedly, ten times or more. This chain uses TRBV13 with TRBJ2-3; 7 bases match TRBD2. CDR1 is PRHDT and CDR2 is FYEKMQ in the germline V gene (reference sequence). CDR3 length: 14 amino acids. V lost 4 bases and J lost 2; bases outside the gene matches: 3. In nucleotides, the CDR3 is TGTGCCAGCAGCTCAGCGGGATCCACAGATACGCAGTATTTT. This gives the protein CASSSAGSTDTQYF.

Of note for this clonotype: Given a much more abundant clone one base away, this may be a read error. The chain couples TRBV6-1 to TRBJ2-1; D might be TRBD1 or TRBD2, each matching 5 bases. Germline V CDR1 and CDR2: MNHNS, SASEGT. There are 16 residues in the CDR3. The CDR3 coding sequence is TGTGCCAGCAGTGAAGGAAGAAGTTCGAGGGGTGATGAGCGGTTCTTC. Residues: CASSEGRSSRGDERFF.

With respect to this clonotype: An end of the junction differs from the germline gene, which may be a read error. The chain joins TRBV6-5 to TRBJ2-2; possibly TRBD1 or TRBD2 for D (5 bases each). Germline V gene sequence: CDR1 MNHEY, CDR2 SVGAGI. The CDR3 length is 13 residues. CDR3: CASSYWCTGDLFF. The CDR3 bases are TGTGCCAGCAGTTACTGGTGTACCGGGGACCTGTTTTTT.

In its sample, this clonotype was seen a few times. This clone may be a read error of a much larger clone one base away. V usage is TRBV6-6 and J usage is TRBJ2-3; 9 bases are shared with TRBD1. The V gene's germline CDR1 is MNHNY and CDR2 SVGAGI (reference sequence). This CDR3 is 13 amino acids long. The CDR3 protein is CASRTGGRDKQYF. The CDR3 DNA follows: TGTGCCAGCAGAACAGGGGGCAGGGATAAGCAGTATTTT.

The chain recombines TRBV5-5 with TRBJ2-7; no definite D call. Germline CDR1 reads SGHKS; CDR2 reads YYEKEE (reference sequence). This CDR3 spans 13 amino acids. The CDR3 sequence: CTSSLATSYEQYV. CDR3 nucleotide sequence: TGTACCAGCAGCTTGGCCACCTCCTACGAGCAGTACGTC.

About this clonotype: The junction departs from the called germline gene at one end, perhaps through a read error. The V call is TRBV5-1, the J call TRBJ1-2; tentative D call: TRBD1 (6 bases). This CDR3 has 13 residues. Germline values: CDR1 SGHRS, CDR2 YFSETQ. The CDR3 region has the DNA TGCGCCAGCAGCACCCAGGACAGCTATGGCCACACCTTC. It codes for CASSTQDSYGHTF.

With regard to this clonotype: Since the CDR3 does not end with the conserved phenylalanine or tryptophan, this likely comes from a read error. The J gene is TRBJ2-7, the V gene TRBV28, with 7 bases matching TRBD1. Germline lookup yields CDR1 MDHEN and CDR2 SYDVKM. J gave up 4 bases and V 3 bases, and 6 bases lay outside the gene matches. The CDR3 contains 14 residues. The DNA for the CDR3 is TGTGCCAGCAGTTTCGTGGGGACAGATTACGAGCAGTACCTC. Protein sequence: CASSFVGTDYEQYL.